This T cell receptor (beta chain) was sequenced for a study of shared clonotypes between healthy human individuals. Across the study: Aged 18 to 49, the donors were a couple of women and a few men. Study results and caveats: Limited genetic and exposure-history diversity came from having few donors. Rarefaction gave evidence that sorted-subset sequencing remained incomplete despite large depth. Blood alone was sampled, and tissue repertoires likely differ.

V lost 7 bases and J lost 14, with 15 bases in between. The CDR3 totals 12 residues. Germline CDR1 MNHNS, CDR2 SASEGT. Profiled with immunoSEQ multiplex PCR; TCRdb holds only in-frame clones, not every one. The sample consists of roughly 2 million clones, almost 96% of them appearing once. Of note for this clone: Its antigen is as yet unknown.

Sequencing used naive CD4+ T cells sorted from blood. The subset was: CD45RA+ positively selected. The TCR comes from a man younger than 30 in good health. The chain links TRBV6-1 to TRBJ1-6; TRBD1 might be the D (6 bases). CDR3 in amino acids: CASTPQGRSLHF. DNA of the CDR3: TGTGCCAGCACTCCACAGGGTCGGTCCCTCCACTTT.